Below, 30 T cell receptor beta chains from the same sample are listed, as sequenced in a study of T cell responses to AZD1222 COVID-19 vaccine. TCRdb's table, derived via immunoSEQ multiplex PCR, lists solely in-frame clones and lacks some. Of under 60,000 clones detected, around four fifths appear once; the ten largest clones hold around 9.6%. This material consisted of peripheral blood, taken on day 0 of AZD1222 vaccination. The source of these receptors is an adult in good health.

This clone came up a few times. The sample has other DNA sequences that encode this CDR3 too. This chain connects TRBV2 to TRBJ2-7, with a tentative D call TRBD1 (5 bases). Trimming cost V 1 base and J 3 bases, with 10 bases left between them. Per the germline V gene, CDR1 is SNHLY and CDR2 is FYNNEI. The CDR3 is 14 amino acids. In nucleotides, the CDR3 is TGTGCCAGCAGTGAAGGCAGGGCCAGCTACGAGCAGTACTTC. Translation: CASSEGRASYEQYF.

V is TRBV15 and J is TRBJ2-3; 10 bases align to TRBD2. The CDR3 covers 17 residues. CDR1 and CDR2 (germline): LNHNV, YYDKDF (reference sequence). Trimming cost V 4 bases and J 0 bases; bases outside gene matches: 7. The CDR3 protein is CATSTRSGGLSTDTQYF. The DNA for the CDR3 is TGTGCCACCAGCACCCGTAGCGGGGGGCTTAGCACAGATACGCAGTATTTT.

The rearrangement links TRBV25-1 to TRBJ2-7, with D perhaps matching TRBD2 (6 bases). The V gene's germline CDR1 is MGHDK and CDR2 SYGVNS. The V and J ends lost 3 bases and 3 bases respectively, with 9 bases between them. This CDR3 spans 13 amino acids. The CDR3 nucleotides are TGTGCCAGCAGTGATATCGGGGGCTACGAGCAGTACTTC. The encoded protein is CASSDIGGYEQYF.

This chain connects TRBV18 to TRBJ1-2, with D possibly being TRBD1 (5 bases). Germline values: CDR1 KGHSH, CDR2 LQKENI. The CDR3 covers 13 residues. Trimming left V 2 bases short and J 6 bases short, with 10 bases between. CDR3 loop: CASSPGARDGYTF. CDR3 nucleotides: TGTGCCAGCTCACCAGGGGCGCGAGATGGCTACACCTTC.

The chain carries TRBV19 and TRBJ1-1; the D is unclear. The V and J ends lost 3 bases and 3 bases respectively, with 23 bases between them. The CDR3 contains 18 residues. CDR1 and CDR2 from the germline V gene are LNHDA and SQIVND (reference sequence). The CDR3: CASSISGLPAVQDTEAFF. In DNA form, the CDR3 reads TGTGCCAGTAGTATTTCAGGACTACCGGCGGTGCAGGACACTGAAGCTTTCTTT.

The rearrangement uses TRBV4-2 and TRBJ2-3; D unresolved. Between the trimmed V and J ends, which lost 1 base and 0 bases, there was a span of 5 bases. The CDR3 is made up of 14 amino acids. Germline lookup yields CDR1 LGHNA and CDR2 YNFKEQ. Here the CDR3 reads CASSQGESTDTQYF. The CDR3 DNA is TGTGCCAGCAGCCAAGGAGAGAGCACAGATACGCAGTATTTT.

The genes are TRBV25-1 and TRBJ1-4; D perhaps matches TRBD1 (5 bases). Per germline, CDR1 MGHDK and CDR2 SYGVNS. The CDR3 contains 16 residues. The V end was cut by 3 bases, the J end by 7 bases, with 18 bases between. The CDR3 here is CASSDPGTLGTEKLFF. The CDR3 DNA is TGTGCCAGCAGTGATCCTGGGACTTTGGGAACTGAAAAACTGTTTTTT.

The V call is TRBV4-1, the J call TRBJ2-7; D perhaps matches TRBD2 (6 bases). Trimming pared 3 bases from V and 4 bases from J, leaving 16 bases between. The V gene's germline CDR1 is MGHRA and CDR2 YSYEKL. The CDR3 is 15 amino acids. The CDR3 here is CASSQGWGDGYEQYF. As DNA, the CDR3 is TGCGCCAGCAGCCAGGGCTGGGGGGACGGTTACGAGCAGTACTTC.

This chain uses TRBV4-3 with TRBJ1-1; 7 nucleotides align to TRBD1. Losses at the gene ends were 1 base for V and 2 bases for J; bases not matched to a gene: 4. CDR3 length equals 15 residues. The germline V gene encodes CDR1 LGHNA and CDR2 YSLEER. The DNA for the CDR3 is TGCGCCAGCAGCCAAGGGACAGGCCCAAACACTGAAGCTTTCTTT. Amino acids: CASSQGTGPNTEAFF.

The chain links TRBV3-1 (or the pseudogene TRBV3-2) to TRBJ1-1; tentative D call: TRBD1 (6 bases). CDR3 length: 16 residues. The V and J ends lost 1 base and 0 bases respectively, with 12 bases between them. Germline CDR1 LGHDT, CDR2 YNNKEL (reference sequence). The CDR3 spells CASSQGVGGLNTEAFF. CDR3 DNA sequence: TGTGCCAGCAGCCAAGGTGTGGGGGGCTTGAACACTGAAGCTTTCTTT.

The chain joins TRBV6-5 to TRBJ1-3; 7 bases align to TRBD1. Germline CDR1 MNHEY, CDR2 SVGAGI. With 5 bases clipped from V and 3 bases from J, the junction kept 7 bases outside the gene matches. This CDR3 region has 15 residues. The DNA of the CDR3 is TGTGCCAGCAGTAACCCAAGACAGGGTGGAAACACCATATATTTT. Protein product: CASSNPRQGGNTIYF.

Here the CDR3 reads CASSDGLKLFF. The DNA for the CDR3 is TGTGCCAGCAGTGACGGTCTGAAACTGTTTTTT. This chain connects TRBV2 to TRBJ1-4, with D unclear. The CDR3 is 11 residues long. Germline CDR1 reads SNHLY; CDR2 reads FYNNEI. V lost 3 bases and J lost 11, with 7 bases in between. The full variable domain, with the rest looked up from reference TRBV2 and TRBJ1-4, is EPEVTQTPSHQVTQMGQEVILRCVPISNHLYFYWYRQILGQKVEFLVSFYNNEISEKSEIFDDQFSVERPDGSNFTLKIRSTKLEDSAMYFCASSDGLKLFFGSGTQLSVL.

This clone was seen only once. V gene TRBV11-3 combines with J gene TRBJ2-3, with 7 bases aligning to TRBD1. The CDR3 extends over 13 amino acids. Trimming removed 5 bases from V and 1 base from J; junction bases left unmatched: 0. The germline V gene has CDR1 SGHNT and CDR2 YENEEA. In DNA form, the CDR3 reads TGTGCCAGCAGCCAGGGGGGCACAGATACGCAGTATTTT. Its protein product is CASSQGGTDTQYF. Together with reference TRBV11-3 and TRBJ2-3, the CDR3 gives the full variable domain: EAGVVQSPRYKIIEKKQPVAFWCNPISGHNTLYWYLQNLGQGPELLIRYENEEAVDDSQLPKDRFSAERLKGVDSTLKIQPAELGDSAVYLCASSQGGTDTQYFGPGTRLTVL.

V gene TRBV6-5 combines with J gene TRBJ2-7; D is unresolved. CDR3 length equals 13 residues. Trimming cost V 5 bases and J 6 bases, with 14 bases left between them. The germline gives CDR1 MNHEY, CDR2 SVGAGI. The CDR3 spells CASSNSGVREQYF. CDR3 nucleotide sequence: TGTGCCAGCAGTAACAGTGGAGTACGCGAGCAGTACTTC.

This clone has only one observation. The chain recombines TRBV7-2 with TRBJ1-6; 7 bases are a match to TRBD1. CDR3 length equals 15 residues. The trim removed 5 bases at V and 13 bases at J, leaving 14 bases unmatched. Looked up from germline, CDR1 is SGHTA and CDR2 is FQGNSA. The CDR3 region is CASSPNQGGTRPLHF. Written as DNA, the CDR3 is TGTGCCAGCAGCCCAAATCAGGGGGGTACAAGGCCCCTCCACTTT.

This chain uses TRBV5-1 with TRBJ1-2; D is ambiguous. The CDR3 is 13 residues long. The V end lost 0 bases, the J end lost 5 bases, and 8 bases lay between the germline ends. The germline V gene has CDR1 SGHRS and CDR2 YFSETQ. CDR3 sequence (DNA): TGCGCCAGCAGCTTGGGCCAGACTTATGGCTACACCTTC. This gives the protein CASSLGQTYGYTF.

There are a few counts of this clone. V is TRBV25-1 and J is TRBJ2-7; D not resolved. The CDR3 consists of 13 residues. Looked up from germline, CDR1 is MGHDK and CDR2 is SYGVNS. Trimming pared 5 bases from V and 6 bases from J, leaving 14 bases between. The CDR3, as DNA: TGTGCCAGCAGTTTCTCTTTTTTGGGCGAGCAGTACTTC. Encoded protein: CASSFSFLGEQYF.

This clone was seen once. The chain uses TRBV10-3 and TRBJ2-3, with D hard to call. This CDR3 region has 14 residues. Looked up from germline, CDR1 is ENHRY and CDR2 is SYGVKD. V was pared by 4 bases and J by 0 bases, with 8 bases between. The CDR3 sequence is CAISVRQSTDTQYF. In nucleotides, the CDR3 is TGTGCCATCAGTGTTCGGCAGAGCACAGATACGCAGTATTTT.

This chain links TRBV5-1 with TRBJ2-7; no clear D. CDR3 size: 12 residues. V dropped 1 base and J dropped 1 base, with 3 bases sitting between them. Germline-derived CDR1 and CDR2 are SGHRS and YFSETQ. The CDR3: CASSLNSYEQYF. The CDR3 DNA follows: TGCGCCAGCAGCTTGAATTCCTACGAGCAGTACTTC.

The chain recombines TRBV11-2 with TRBJ1-3; 9 bases line up with TRBD1. The CDR3 is 16 residues long. Germline CDR1 reads SGHAT; CDR2 reads FQNNGV. The V and J ends lost 4 bases and 3 bases, in that order; junction bases with no gene match: 7. The CDR3 spells CASSSQQGARGNTIYF. The CDR3 DNA reads as TGTGCCAGCAGCTCACAACAGGGGGCGCGTGGAAACACCATATATTTT.

This clone was detected only a few times. This chain connects TRBV7-9 to TRBJ1-2, with D unclear. The germline V gene encodes CDR1 SEHNR and CDR2 FQNEAQ (reference sequence). V lost 4 bases and J 4 bases, leaving 16 bases between the germline ends. The CDR3 has 15 residues. CDR3 in DNA: TGTGCCAGCAGCTCACCCCTTTCCCCTACCTATGGCTACACCTTC. This sequence encodes CASSSPLSPTYGYTF.

This chain connects TRBV14 to TRBJ2-4, with 7 bases identical to TRBD1. V lost 0 bases and J lost 1; bases outside the gene matches: 6. CDR1 is SGHDN and CDR2 is FVKESK in the germline V gene. The CDR3 totals 17 residues. CDR3 sequence: CASSQEEGAGAKNIQYF. The CDR3, as DNA: TGTGCCAGCAGCCAAGAAGAGGGGGCTGGGGCCAAAAACATTCAGTACTTC.

The gene calls are TRBV19 and TRBJ2-2; TRBD2 agrees at 8 bases. Per germline, CDR1 LNHDA and CDR2 SQIVND (reference sequence). V lost 0 bases, J lost 4 bases, and 13 bases stayed unmatched. This CDR3 contains 19 residues. CDR3 in amino acids: CASSIDRTGGPEGTGELFF. The DNA for the CDR3 is TGTGCCAGTAGTATAGATCGTACGGGAGGGCCTGAGGGCACCGGGGAGCTGTTTTTT. Full variable domain (remainder filled in from reference TRBV19 and TRBJ2-2): DGGITQSPKYLFRKEGQNVTLSCEQNLNHDAMYWYRQDPGQGLRLIYYSQIVNDFQKGDIAEGYSVSREKKESFPLTVTSAQKNPTAFYLCASSIDRTGGPEGTGELFFGEGSRLTVL.

The rearrangement joins TRBV14 to TRBJ1-1; no firm D call. This CDR3 spans 15 amino acids. The germline CDR1 and CDR2 sequences are SGHDN and FVKESK. The ends were cut back, 4 bases at V and 0 bases at J, with 12 bases in the middle. CDR3 loop: CASSLRTGMNTEAFF. The CDR3 DNA follows: TGTGCCAGCAGCCTGAGGACGGGGATGAACACTGAAGCTTTCTTT.

This rearrangement joins TRBV7-9 to TRBJ2-3; 7 nucleotides line up with TRBD2. This CDR3 is 15 amino acids long. CDR1 is SEHNR and CDR2 is FQNEAQ in the germline V gene (reference sequence). With 4 bases clipped from V and 2 bases from J, the junction kept 6 bases outside the gene matches. DNA of the CDR3: TGTGCCAGCAGCTGGGGGGGGTCTGCCACAGATACGCAGTATTTT. This translates into CASSWGGSATDTQYF.

This chain uses TRBV6-5 with TRBJ2-3; possibly TRBD1 for D (6 bases). The CDR3 consists of 13 residues. V lost 4 bases and J lost 14, with 19 bases in between. Germline loops: CDR1 MNHEY, CDR2 SVGAGI. In nucleotides, the CDR3 is TGTGCCAGCAGTTCAAGTTGGGACACCCAGCGGTATTTT. Translation: CASSSSWDTQRYF.

This clone was observed a single time. This chain connects TRBV6-5 to TRBJ1-1; 8 bases map to TRBD1. The V segment lost 6 bases and the J segment 1 base; nucleotides outside the gene matches: 4. The CDR3 contains 14 residues. The germline V gene encodes CDR1 MNHEY and CDR2 SVGAGI. The CDR3: CASRDDRGNTEAFF. The CDR3 DNA follows: TGTGCCAGCAGAGACGACAGGGGGAACACTGAAGCTTTCTTT.

The V and J genes are TRBV2 and TRBJ2-1; a weak D match, TRBD1 (5 bases). CDR1 is SNHLY and CDR2 is FYNNEI in the germline V gene. CDR3 size: 12 residues. The ends were cut back, 3 bases at V and 8 bases at J, with 8 bases in the middle. DNA of the CDR3: TGTGCCAGCAGTGACTTACAGGATGAGCAGTTCTTC. Its translation is CASSDLQDEQFF.

The CDR3 DNA sequence: TGTGCCAGCAGCCCCTTGACAGGATTGAACACTGAAGCTTTCTTT. Translated: CASSPLTGLNTEAFF. The J gene is TRBJ1-1, the V gene TRBV3-1 (or the pseudogene TRBV3-2); possibly TRBD1 for D (6 bases). The CDR3 totals 15 residues. The V gene's germline CDR1 is LGHDT and CDR2 YNNKEL (reference sequence). Deletions cut 4 bases from V and 0 bases from J, with 12 bases between.

The chain uses TRBV6-1 and TRBJ1-1, with 7 nucleotides matching TRBD1. V gave up 3 bases and J gave up 4 bases; unmatched junction bases: 2. Germline V gene sequence: CDR1 MNHNS, CDR2 SASEGT. This CDR3 has 13 residues. The CDR3: CASSDNRGTEAFF. The DNA of the CDR3 is TGTGCCAGCAGTGATAACAGGGGCACTGAAGCTTTCTTT.